This T cell receptor beta chain was documented in a study of cytomegalovirus exposure and HLA in healthy donors. Both 60 Vbeta primers and 13 Jbeta primers went into the PCR. The repertoire was sequenced with immunoSEQ multiplex PCR; TCRdb's copy has only in-frame clones and lacks some. This sample has 220,000 or so clones, with approximately 68% found just once. Germline CDR1 reads MGHRA; CDR2 reads YSYEKL. Trimming cost V 4 bases and J 1 base; bases outside gene matches: 4. This CDR3 has 16 amino acids. This receptor was obtained from a woman in her 30s in good health and CMV-seronegative. Sequences were obtained from PBMCs. V usage is TRBV4-1 and J usage is TRBJ2-1, with TRBD2 identical over 10 bases. The CDR3 DNA reads TGCGCCAGCAGCCTTGGACTAGCGGTGTCCTACAATGAGCAGTTCTTC. Residues: CASSLGLAVSYNEQFF.